This TCR beta chain comes out of a study of blood T cells in healthy people across ages. A J-beta primer mix and a sample-barcoded 5' primer were used in a second PCR of about 7 to 12 cycles. In TCRdb, the 5' RACE reads were re-called with MiXCR into one record per CDR3 protein. The sample has almost 1 million distinct CDR3 sequences, just over 50% seen once. Extracted total RNA amounted to at least 6 micrograms for each sample. In its sample, this clonotype was seen a few times. The CDR3 is 13 amino acids. Trimming took 4 bases from V and 5 from J, leaving 11 bases between them. Germline CDR1 SGHAT, CDR2 FQNNGV.

Specimen: blood. This receptor was taken from an older woman in good health. The chain carries TRBV11-2 and TRBJ2-5; D unclear. Here the CDR3 DNA reads TGTGCCAGCAGCTCCGGCCCCCCGGAGACCCAGTACTTC. It is translated as CASSSGPPETQYF.